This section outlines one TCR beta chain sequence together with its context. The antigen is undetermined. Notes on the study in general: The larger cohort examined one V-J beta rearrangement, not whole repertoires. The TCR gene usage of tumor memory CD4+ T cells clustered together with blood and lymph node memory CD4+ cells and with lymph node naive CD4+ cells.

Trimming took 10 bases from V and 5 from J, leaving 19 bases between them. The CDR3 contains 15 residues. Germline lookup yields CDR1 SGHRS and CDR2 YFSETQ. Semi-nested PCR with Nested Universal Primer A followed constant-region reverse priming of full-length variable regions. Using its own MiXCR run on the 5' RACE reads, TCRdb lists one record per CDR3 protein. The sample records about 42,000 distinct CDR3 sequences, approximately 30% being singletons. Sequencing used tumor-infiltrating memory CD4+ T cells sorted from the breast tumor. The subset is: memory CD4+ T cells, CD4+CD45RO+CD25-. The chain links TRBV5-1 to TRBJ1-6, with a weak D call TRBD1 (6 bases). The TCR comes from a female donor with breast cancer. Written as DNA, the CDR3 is TGCGCCGGCTCATTATCGGACAGCCATAATTCACCCCTCCACTTT. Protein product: CAGSLSDSHNSPLHF.